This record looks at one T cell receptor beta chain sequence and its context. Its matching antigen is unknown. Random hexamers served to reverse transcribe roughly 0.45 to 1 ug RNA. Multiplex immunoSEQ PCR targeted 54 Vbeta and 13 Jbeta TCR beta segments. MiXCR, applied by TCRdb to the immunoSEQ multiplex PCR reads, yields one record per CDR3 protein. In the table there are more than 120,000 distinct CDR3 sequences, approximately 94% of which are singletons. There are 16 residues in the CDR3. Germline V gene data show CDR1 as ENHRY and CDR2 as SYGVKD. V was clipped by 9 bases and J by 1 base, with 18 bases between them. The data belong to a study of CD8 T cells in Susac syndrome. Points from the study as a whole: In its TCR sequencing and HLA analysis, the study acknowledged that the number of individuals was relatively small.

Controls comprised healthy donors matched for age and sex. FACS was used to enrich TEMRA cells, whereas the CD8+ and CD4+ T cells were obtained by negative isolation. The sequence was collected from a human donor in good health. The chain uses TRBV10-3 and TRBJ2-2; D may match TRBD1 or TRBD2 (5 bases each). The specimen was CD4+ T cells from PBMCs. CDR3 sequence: CAMQASRDLNTGELFF. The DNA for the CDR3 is TGTGCCATGCAAGCTTCCCGGGACCTGAACACCGGGGAGCTGTTTTTT.